Listed below are T cell receptor beta chains from one sample, sequenced in a study of cytomegalovirus exposure and HLA in healthy donors. Using immunoSEQ multiplex PCR, the repertoire was profiled, and TCRdb retains in-frame clones only, with some absent. This sample has 83,000 or so clones, with 75% to 85% found just once. Sequencing was performed on PBMCs. Receptors originate from a middle-aged woman in good health and CMV-seropositive. The CDR3 runs from the conserved cysteine through the conserved F or W. Fields, in order: V gene, D gene, clone size, J gene, CDR3 protein, CDR3 DNA. A D gene is named only where the DNA matches it firmly. Some rows have no size entry. The others give once, few or many, or a class for an expanded clone.

V: TRBV7-8
D: NA
size: NA
J: TRBJ1-5
CDR3: CASSLTVNSNQPQHF
DNA: TGTGCCAGCAGCCTGACAGTTAATAGCAATCAGCCCCAGCATTTT

V: TRBV7-6
D: TRBD1
size: NA
J: TRBJ1-4
CDR3: CASSGQGRREKLFF
DNA: TGTGCCAGCAGCGGACAGGGAAGGAGGGAAAAACTGTTTTTT

V: TRBV4-2
D: NA
size: NA
J: TRBJ2-7
CDR3: CASSQDRQWSYEQYF
DNA: TGTGCCAGCAGCCAAGACAGGCAGTGGTCCTACGAGCAGTACTTC

V: TRBV5-6
D: NA
size: NA
J: TRBJ1-5
CDR3: CASSLSYNQPQHF
DNA: TGTGCCAGCAGCTTGTCTTATAATCAGCCCCAGCATTTT

V: TRBV18
D: TRBD1
size: NA
J: TRBJ1-6
CDR3: CASSPPTGAGSPLHF
DNA: TGTGCCAGCTCACCGCCGACAGGGGCGGGGTCACCCCTCCACTTT

V: TRBV5-1
D: TRBD2
size: NA
J: TRBJ2-1
CDR3: CASSLPGGTQDEQFF
DNA: TGCGCCAGCAGCTTACCCGGGGGGACTCAGGATGAGCAGTTCTTC

V: TRBV7-2
D: TRBD1
size: few
J: TRBJ1-4
CDR3: CASSLAPGQGRLFF
DNA: TGTGCCAGCAGCTTAGCGCCGGGACAGGGGCGACTGTTTTTT

V: TRBV6-1
D: TRBD1
size: NA
J: TRBJ1-1
CDR3: CASSEKGDTGDSAFF
DNA: TGTGCCAGCAGTGAAAAGGGGGACACAGGGGATAGCGCTTTCTTT

V: TRBV23-1
D: TRBD1
size: few
J: TRBJ2-2
CDR3: CASTGQGANTGELFF
DNA: TGCGCCAGTACGGGACAGGGGGCTAACACCGGGGAGCTGTTTTTT

V: TRBV7-9
D: NA
size: NA
J: TRBJ1-1
CDR3: CASSLETALAFF
DNA: TGTGCCAGCAGCTTAGAGACAGCCCTAGCTTTCTTT

V: TRBV5-6
D: TRBD2
size: NA
J: TRBJ2-7
CDR3: CASSLVSGGAYEQYF
DNA: TGTGCCAGCAGCTTGGTGAGCGGGGGGGCCTACGAGCAGTACTTC

V: TRBV7-2
D: NA
size: NA
J: TRBJ1-1
CDR3: CASSLYRAMNTEAFF
DNA: TGTGCCAGCAGCCTTTACAGGGCCATGAACACTGAAGCTTTCTTT

V: TRBV29-1
D: NA
size: NA
J: TRBJ2-5
CDR3: CSVRGRLSETQYF
DNA: TGCAGCGTCCGGGGGAGACTTTCGGAGACCCAGTACTTC

V: TRBV7-6
D: TRBD2
size: NA
J: TRBJ2-7
CDR3: CASNPGPGLAIPGEVYEQYF
DNA: TGTGCCAGCAACCCGGGGCCCGGACTAGCCATCCCGGGAGAAGTTTACGAGCAGTACTTC

V: TRBV2
D: TRBD1
size: NA
J: TRBJ1-1
CDR3: CASSTHQTGLRNTEAFF
DNA: TGTGCCAGCAGTACCCACCAGACAGGGCTCAGGAACACTGAAGCTTTCTTT

V: TRBV27
D: NA
size: NA
J: TRBJ2-3
CDR3: CASSFGGMSSTDTQYF
DNA: TGTGCCAGCAGTTTCGGCGGGATGTCTAGCACAGATACGCAGTATTTT

V: TRBV30
D: TRBD1
size: NA
J: TRBJ1-4
CDR3: CAWSVWDREVEKLFF
DNA: TGTGCCTGGAGTGTATGGGACAGGGAGGTAGAAAAACTGTTTTTT

V: TRBV7-2
D: NA
size: NA
J: TRBJ1-2
CDR3: CASSLDLGRVRLYGYTF
DNA: TGTGCCAGCAGCTTAGACCTTGGGAGGGTCCGCCTTTATGGCTACACCTTC

V: TRBV5-1
D: TRBD1
size: NA
J: TRBJ2-5
CDR3: CASSLEGGAGETQYF
DNA: TGCGCCAGCAGCTTGGAAGGGGGCGCGGGAGAGACCCAGTACTTC

V: TRBV7-9
D: NA
size: NA
J: TRBJ1-2
CDR3: CASSFQGSPSPGYTF
DNA: TGTGCCAGCAGCTTCCAGGGGTCGCCTTCTCCTGGCTACACCTTC

V: TRBV18
D: TRBD1
size: once
J: TRBJ1-6
CDR3: CASSLGQGQNSPLHF
DNA: TGTGCCAGCTCACTCGGACAGGGACAAAATTCACCCCTCCACTTT

V: TRBV7-2
D: NA
size: NA
J: TRBJ1-1
CDR3: CASSPFTRDTEAFF
DNA: TGTGCCAGCAGCCCATTCACCCGGGACACTGAAGCTTTCTTT

V: TRBV7-2
D: TRBD2
size: NA
J: TRBJ2-1
CDR3: CASTQGGPGEQFF
DNA: TGTGCCAGCACCCAGGGAGGGCCAGGTGAGCAGTTCTTC

V: TRBV5-1
D: TRBD1
size: NA
J: TRBJ2-7
CDR3: CASSLKQGALYEQYF
DNA: TGCGCCAGCAGCTTGAAGCAGGGGGCTTTGTACGAGCAGTACTTC